This TCR beta chain was profiled in a study of cytomegalovirus exposure and HLA in healthy donors. Losses at the gene ends were 5 bases for V and 4 bases for J; bases not matched to a gene: 3. The CDR3 totals 15 residues. The germline V gene has CDR1 KGHSH and CDR2 LQKENI. PCR employed 60 Vbeta and 13 Jbeta primers. Assay used: immunoSEQ multiplex PCR; TCRdb lists only in-frame clones, some missing. The sample holds 100,000 to 150,000 clones, 75% to 90% seen once. The chain has TRBV18 and TRBJ2-1; 12 bases align to TRBD2. Sequenced material: PBMCs. The sequence was obtained from a man aged 25 to 45 in good health and CMV-seropositive. CDR3 DNA sequence: TGTGCCAGCTCATCAGGACTAGCGGGGTACAATGAGCAGTTCTTC. It encodes CASSSGLAGYNEQFF. The full variable domain, with the rest looked up from reference TRBV18 and TRBJ2-1, is NAGVMQNPRHLVRRRGQEARLRCSPMKGHSHVYWYRQLPEEGLKFMVYLQKENIIDESGMPKERFSAEFPKEGPSILRIQQVVRGDSAAYFCASSSGLAGYNEQFFGPGTRLTVL.